One and the same sample provided the 24 T cell receptor beta chains below, sequenced in a study of breast tumors, draining lymph nodes, adjacent tissues. The lymph nodes were axillary draining lymph nodes from breast cancer patients. Each CDR3 protein gets one entry after TCRdb re-called the multiplex PCR reads with MiXCR. The table has 270,000 or so distinct CDR3 sequences, 30% seen once. The sample comprised axillary lymph node tissue. The receptor set was obtained from a female donor with breast cancer. Some clones in this sample may be carry-over from other donors' samples.

This clonotype has a count of ten or more. This chain uses TRBV20-1 with TRBJ1-4; a possible D gene is TRBD1 (5 bases). Germline V lookup: CDR1 DFQATT, CDR2 SNEGSKA (reference sequence). CDR3 size: 12 residues. V lost 3 bases and J lost 15, with 17 bases in between. The CDR3 is CSASKRTRGLFF. CDR3 in DNA: TGCAGTGCTAGCAAACGGACGCGGGGGTTGTTTTTT.

This clonotype was counted only a few times. The V and J genes are TRBV3-1 and TRBJ2-1; D perhaps matches TRBD1 (6 bases). The CDR3 runs to 15 residues. Germline CDR1 and CDR2: LGHDT and YNNKEL (reference sequence). V lost 4 bases to trimming and J lost 3 bases, with 13 bases between them. CDR3 bases: TGTGCCAGCAGCCCTCCCAGGGGAGTCTACAATGAGCAGTTCTTC. This translates into CASSPPRGVYNEQFF.

This clonotype appeared a few times. The chain joins TRBV18 to TRBJ2-7, with D tentatively TRBD1 (5 bases). Between the trimmed V and J ends, which lost 5 bases and 0 bases, there was a span of 14 bases. The CDR3 has 15 amino acids. Germline CDR1 reads KGHSH; CDR2 reads LQKENI. The CDR3 spells CASSRRETDSYEQYF. The CDR3 DNA reads as TGTGCCAGCTCAAGGCGAGAGACAGACTCCTACGAGCAGTACTTC.

Notes on this clonotype: Since a much larger clone is just one base distant, this may be a read error. J is TRBJ2-7 and V is TRBV12-3 or TRBV12-4; D remains ambiguous. The length of the CDR3 is 14 residues. V shed 4 bases and J shed 6 bases, with 16 bases lying between them. The CDR3 is CASSSSGLLPEQYF. CDR3 nucleotide sequence: TGTGCCAGCAGTTCGTCGGGCCTCTTACCCGAGCAGTACTTC.

This clonotype appeared a few times. The J gene is TRBJ2-7, the V gene TRBV6-1; possible D gene TRBD1, 6 bases. V was clipped by 3 bases and J by 0 bases, with 9 bases between them. Germline CDR1 is MNHNS and CDR2 is SASEGT. The CDR3 length is 14 residues. The CDR3 here is CASSENRASYEQYF. CDR3 in DNA: TGTGCCAGCAGTGAGAACAGGGCCTCCTACGAGCAGTACTTC.

This clonotype was detected a few times. The chain carries TRBV5-8 and TRBJ2-7; D perhaps matches TRBD2 (6 bases). The CDR3 spans 15 residues. The V and J ends lost 4 bases and 5 bases respectively, with 19 bases between them. Germline CDR1 reads SGHTS; CDR2 reads YDEGEE. The CDR3 region is CASSQKGLPFDEQYF. CDR3 nucleotide sequence: TGTGCCAGCAGCCAGAAGGGACTCCCATTTGACGAGCAGTACTTC.

The CDR3 reads CASGGSMNTEAFF. The CDR3 coding sequence is TGTGCCAGCGGCGGGTCCATGAACACTGAAGCTTTCTTT. The rearrangement links TRBV9 to TRBJ1-1; D is uncertain. The CDR3 runs 13 residues. Trimming took off 7 bases at V and 0 bases at J, with 10 bases between the two ends. Germline assignment: CDR1 SGDLS and CDR2 YYNGEE. The entire variable domain, with the rest obtained from reference TRBV9 and TRBJ1-1, is as follows: DSGVTQTPKHLITATGQRVTLRCSPRSGDLSVYWYQQSLDQGLQFLIQYYNGEERAKGNILERFSAQQFPDLHSELNLSSLELGDSALYFCASGGSMNTEAFFGQGTRLTVV.

This clonotype was seen repeatedly, ten times or more. The CDR3 DNA sequence: TGCGCCAGCAGAGACAGGACATGGGAGACCCAGTACTTC. Translated: CASRDRTWETQYF. This chain uses TRBV4-1 with TRBJ2-5, with a possible D match to TRBD1 (6 bases). V was shortened by 6 bases and J by 5 bases, with 13 bases between the two germline ends. The CDR3 is made up of 13 amino acids. Germline V gene lookup returns CDR1 MGHRA and CDR2 YSYEKL.

This clonotype appeared many times. The CDR3 does not end in the conserved phenylalanine or tryptophan, so this is likely a read error. It is unclear where the CDR3 begins or ends on the DNA, so no DNA is shown, and the CDR3 is as TCRdb lists it. This rearrangement joins TRBV7-7 to TRBJ1-5; the table's D call, TRBD1, has no DNA check behind it. The CDR3 contains 9 residues when both ends are counted. Looked up from germline, CDR1 is SSHAT and CDR2 is FNYEAQ (reference sequence). The CDR3 loop is CASSVTGAA.

This clonotype was counted ten times or more. The chain recombines TRBV3-1 with TRBJ1-5; D may be TRBD1 (6 bases). Trimming shortened V by 0 bases and J by 4 bases, and 10 bases separated the two germline ends. Germline V gives CDR1 LGHDT, CDR2 YNNKEL (reference sequence). CDR3 size: 15 residues. The CDR3 DNA follows: TGTGCCAGCAGCCAAGACAGGGGTCGAAATCAGCCCCAGCATTTT. Translating gives CASSQDRGRNQPQHF.

In this sample, this clonotype turned up many times. The germline gene is not matched at one end of the junction; a read error may be the cause. The chain couples TRBV5-1 to TRBJ1-5; 7 bases align to TRBD1. Germline-derived CDR1 and CDR2 are SGHRS and YFSETQ. The CDR3 spans 15 residues. The CDR3 loop reads CASSLTGVGNPPQHF. The CDR3 coding sequence is TGCGCCAGCAGCCTTACAGGGGTGGGCAATCCGCCCCAGCATTTT.

There are a few counts of this clonotype. This clone may be a read error of a much larger clone one base away. The chain combines TRBV11-1 with TRBJ2-7, with D possibly being TRBD1 or TRBD2 (5 bases each). The germline gives CDR1 SGHAT, CDR2 FQDESV (reference sequence). The CDR3 contains 13 residues. V was shortened by 3 bases and J by 6 bases, with 12 bases between the two germline ends. The CDR3 DNA reads TGTGCCAGCAGCTTTACGGGGACCTCCGAGCAGTACTTC. It codes for CASSFTGTSEQYF. The variable domain in full, completed from reference TRBV11-1 and TRBJ2-7, reads EAEVAQSPRYKITEKSQAVAFWCDPISGHATLYWYRQILGQGPELLVQFQDESVVDDSQLPKDRFSAERLKGVDSTLKIQPAELGDSAMYLCASSFTGTSEQYFGPGTRLTVT.

Many counts were recorded for this clonotype. V usage is TRBV11-3 and J usage is TRBJ2-7, with 10 bases matching TRBD2. Looked up from germline, CDR1 is SGHNT and CDR2 is YENEEA. The V segment lost 7 bases and the J segment 1 base; nucleotides outside the gene matches: 19. The CDR3 spans 19 residues. The CDR3 region has the DNA TGTGCCAGCACCTACCAACGGGGGGCTAGCGGGAGAGCGTCCTACGAGCAGTACTTC. Its protein is CASTYQRGASGRASYEQYF.

In this sample, this clonotype turned up a few times. The V gene is TRBV20-1, the J gene TRBJ2-7, with D unclear. Germline lookup yields CDR1 DFQATT and CDR2 SNEGSKA (reference sequence). V was pared by 8 bases and J by 6 bases, with 23 bases between. CDR3 length: 14 amino acids. CDR3 bases: TGCAGTTCATCACCCCCTTCGGAGCAGCCCGAGCAGTACTTC. This codes for CSSSPPSEQPEQYF.

This clonotype was picked up many times. J is TRBJ1-4 and V is TRBV5-6, with D possibly being TRBD1 (5 bases). V lost 0 bases and J 8 bases, leaving 11 bases between the germline ends. The CDR3 totals 14 residues. CDR1 and CDR2 (germline): SGHDT, YYEEEE. The CDR3 bases are TGTGCCAGCAGCTTGGGGGGCCGCGGGGAAAAACTGTTTTTT. This sequence encodes CASSLGGRGEKLFF.

The sample holds one count of this clonotype. The chain combines TRBV19 with TRBJ1-2; no reliable D call. The CDR3 sequence is 13 residues long. CDR1 LNHDA and CDR2 SQIVND come from the germline V gene (reference sequence). V lost 4 bases, J lost 2 bases, and 8 bases lay in between. CDR3 DNA: TGTGCCAGTAGTAAAGGACGGAACTATGGCTACACCTTC. Translated: CASSKGRNYGYTF.

This clonotype was seen more than once but under ten times. Given a much more abundant clone one base away, this may be a read error. V is TRBV5-6 and J is TRBJ2-7; D not resolved. V lost 0 bases, J lost 4 bases, and 11 bases lay in between. The CDR3 has 14 amino acids. Germline CDR1 reads SGHDT; CDR2 reads YYEEEE. The CDR3, as DNA: TGTGCCAGCAGCTTGGTGTCGGCTAATTACGAGCAGTACTTC. Translating it yields CASSLVSANYEQYF.

This clonotype was seen many times. This rearrangement joins TRBV27 to TRBJ1-5, with no clear D. The CDR3 is 13 amino acids. In germline, CDR1 is MNHEY, CDR2 SMNVEV (reference sequence). V lost 6 bases and J lost 7, with 13 bases in between. The CDR3 is CASSRRLGQPQHF. The CDR3 region has the DNA TGTGCCAGCAGCCGTCGGCTTGGCCAGCCCCAGCATTTT.

A word on this clonotype: This could be a read error, since a much larger clone is one nucleotide away. The chain couples TRBV5-4 to TRBJ2-1; D gene uncertain. Trimming pared 4 bases from V and 5 bases from J, leaving 16 bases between. The CDR3 length is 15 residues. Germline V gene data show CDR1 as SGHNT and CDR2 as YYREEE (reference sequence). The CDR3 nucleotides are TGTGCCAGCAGCCGAGACGTGGCATCTAACAATGAGCAGTTCTTC. It encodes CASSRDVASNNEQFF.

With respect to this clonotype: Here the CDR3 omits its conserved ending phenylalanine or tryptophan, so a read error is the likely source. The limits of the CDR3 on the DNA are not certain, so only TCRdb's listed CDR3 is given. The chain couples TRBV10-3 to TRBJ1-3. Germline V CDR1 and CDR2: ENHRY, SYGVKD. The CDR3 has 8 amino acids, counting both end residues. CDR3 loop: CAISYPCS.

Concerning this clonotype itself: The limits of the CDR3 on the DNA are not certain, so only TCRdb's listed CDR3 is given. V gene TRBV7-6 combines with J gene TRBJ2-7; the D call in the table, TRBD2, was not verified against the DNA. Per germline, CDR1 SGHVS and CDR2 FNYEAQ. Counting both end residues, the CDR3 totals 18 amino acids. The CDR3 loop is CASSFYICSAGGDYEQYF.

The table lists this clonotype with a few counts. The junction shows a germline mismatch at one end, possibly a read error. The chain employs TRBV20-1 and TRBJ2-7; TRBD1 aligns across 7 bases. CDR3 length equals 13 residues. Germline lookup yields CDR1 DFQATT and CDR2 SNEGSKA (reference sequence). CDR3 protein: CSARGTGAYGQYF. The CDR3 DNA reads as TGCAGTGCTAGAGGGACAGGCGCCTACGGGCAGTACTTC.

This sequence joins TRBV28 and TRBJ2-5, with 7 bases aligning to TRBD1. Looked up from germline, CDR1 is MDHEN and CDR2 is SYDVKM. This CDR3 has 15 residues. With V trimmed by 2 bases and J by 2 bases, 5 bases remained unmatched. CDR3 coding DNA: TGTGCCAGCAGTTTAGTAGGGGGCGGGCAAGAGACCCAGTACTTC. Translated, it gives CASSLVGGGQETQYF. Filled out from reference TRBV28 and TRBJ2-5, the complete variable domain reads DVKVTQSSRYLVKRTGEKVFLECVQDMDHENMFWYRQDPGLGLRLIYFSYDVKMKEKGDIPEGYSVSREKKERFSLILESASTNQTSMYLCASSLVGGGQETQYFGPGTRLLVL.

This clonotype has ten or more counts. The V gene is TRBV25-1, the J gene TRBJ2-6; D is unclear. CDR3 length: 14 amino acids. The V and J ends lost 3 bases and 1 base respectively, with 4 bases between them. Germline V gene sequence: CDR1 MGHDK, CDR2 SYGVNS. CDR3 protein: CASSEGSGANVLTF. The CDR3 nucleotides are TGTGCCAGCAGTGAGGGGTCTGGGGCCAACGTCCTGACTTTC.